This T cell receptor beta chain was found in a study of T cell changes during pregnancy in multiple sclerosis. This clone was seen a few times. The repertoire was sequenced with immunoSEQ multiplex PCR; TCRdb's copy has only in-frame clones and lacks some. The sample yields over 70,000 clones, around 93% seen once. Germline lookup yields CDR1 SEHNR and CDR2 FQNEAQ (reference sequence). The V and J ends lost 1 base and 0 bases, in that order; junction bases with no gene match: 3. The CDR3 is made up of 15 amino acids. This specimen was peripheral blood, taken in the third trimester of pregnancy. This receptor was taken from a female donor with multiple sclerosis, enrolled in a pregnancy study. The chain joins TRBV7-9 to TRBJ2-7, with 7 positions matching TRBD2. The CDR3 protein is CASSLEGGSSYEQYF. The CDR3 nucleotides are TGTGCCAGCAGCTTAGAAGGCGGGAGCTCCTACGAGCAGTACTTC.